The T cell receptor (beta chain) under discussion was sequenced for a study of shared clonotypes between healthy human individuals (dated by TCRdb to 2020 to 2022). The study in broad terms: Three men and a couple of women, aged 18 to 49 years, made up the cohort. Per donor, three plates each were used for CD4 naive and CD4 memory, two for CD8 naive, and one for CD8 memory. The study deeply sequenced blood TCR repertoires of about 5 healthy adults to estimate repertoire size and the extent of clonotype sharing between individuals. To increase sequencing depth and limit assay-specific biases, TCR repertoire library preparation and sequencing were carried out by different laboratories using diverse techniques. Between about 0.8 and 9 billion PBMCs per donor were obtained by leukapheresis.

Using the deep immunoSEQ assay, multiplex PCR amplified TCR CDR3 regions from genomic DNA. Genomic DNA extracted from each cell subset was distributed evenly over all wells of several immunoSEQ 96-well plates, and each plate served as one replicate. For sorted subsets, 200 to 250 ng of genomic DNA, equivalent to 25,000 to 35,000 T cell genomes, went into each replicate PCR. Purified libraries were measured with a Qubit 3.0 fluorometer, size-checked on a Bioanalyzer 2100, and measured again with the KAPA Library Quantification kit. Every immunoSEQ 96-well plate was sequenced on a dedicated single-read 150-cycle Illumina NextSeq 550 flow cell. Concerning the study's data processing: The immunoSEQ output contained only junctional sequences without quality scores, so filtering could not match that applied to full-length reads. Sequences were annotated with PyIR, a Python wrapper for IgBLAST v1.9, using IMGT germline references to assign V/J genes and CDR3. Any read was removed if the V/J assignment was weak (E-value above 1e-6), the CDR3 was missing, or the read contained stop codons, out-of-frame junctions, or ambiguous translated residues. V3J clonotypes were defined as sequences sharing an identical inferred V gene, J gene, and CDR3 amino acid sequence. Percentage overlap between repertoires was calculated by dividing the number of shared unique clonotypes by the size of the smaller repertoire. Richness of each repertoire was evaluated using RTK rarefaction, the Chao1 estimator, and Recon v2.1 estimates of unobserved clonotypes. For all TCRbeta clonotypes obtained by the gDNA method from four donors, generation probabilities were computed with OLGA. TCRdb limited this immuneACCESS table to in-frame rearrangements with V and J called. A share of clones is missing; checked studies link under half to unresolved V genes, and the rest is unexplained. That table supplies the V and J calls and clone size; D and trimming were determined from the DNA. The sample profile shows approximately 940,000 clones; 60% to 85% of them were found once. The ten largest clones represent approximately 1.5% of the sample.

Study-wide findings and limitations: When a few donors were compared, the shared fraction of clonotypes was 5% to 6.5% for naive CD4, about 4% for naive CD8, 2.3% for memory CD4, and less than 0.5% for memory CD8. Compared with non-shared clonotypes, clonotypes shared by all four sorted-subset donors had higher generation probabilities. Because the study included a small number of donors, the genetic and exposure-history diversity represented was limited. Based on pairwise subsampling, the degree of clonotype sharing among donors was expected to be affected by sequencing depth. Rarefaction of sorted-subset datasets indicated incomplete sequencing despite the large sequencing depth. Sampling was restricted to blood, and TCR repertoires in tissue are likely to differ from TCR repertoires in blood. Estimated clonotype richness was generally larger for naive than for memory subsets.

Healthy HIV-negative adults with no recently reported acute infections or vaccinations were included as donors. Every donor was a Caucasian adult living in Nashville, Tennessee, USA. CD4+ T cells were enriched through magnetic negative selection, after which naive cells were positively selected on CD45RA and the remaining negative fraction served as the memory subset. After blood collection by leukapheresis, PBMCs were isolated using Ficoll-Histopaque density gradient centrifugation and then cryopreserved in the vapor phase of liquid nitrogen. Analytical flow cytometry was used to check the purity and quantity of each magnetically sorted T cell population. From each sorted fraction, genomic DNA was isolated and quantified by UV absorbance on a Nanodrop 2000c. Turning to this clone: This clone's antigen is unknown. No base qualities exist here, and no much larger clone lies one base off it. Other DNA sequences in the sample encode the same CDR3.

As encoded in the germline V gene, CDR1 is KGHSH while CDR2 is LQKENI. V loses 3 bases at its end and J loses 4 bases; junction bases beyond the gene matches: 2. CDR3 length: 15 amino acids, cysteine to phenylalanine. Only the CDR3 region is kept as DNA, spanning 45 bases read in frame from base 1. Material for sequencing was memory CD4+ T cells sorted from blood. The meaning of the sample's cell subset or site label: CD45RA-negative fraction. The sequence came from a man between 18 and 35 years old in good health. The V and J segments used are TRBV18 and TRBJ2-2, with 10 junctional bases fitting TRBD1. The CDR3 sequence is CASSPGQGGTGELFF. The DNA sequence is as follows: TGTGCCAGCTCACCTGGACAGGGGGGCACCGGGGAGCTGTTTTTT.